This T cell receptor beta chain was obtained from a study of CD8+ T cells in alopecia areata. Turning to the study itself: Each day, treated patients took oral tofacitinib twice, at 5 to 10 mg per dose.

Between the trimmed V and J ends, which lost 6 bases and 0 bases, there was a span of 10 bases. Germline V gene lookup returns CDR1 SQVTM and CDR2 ANQGSEA. The CDR3 is made up of 13 amino acids. Isolated RNA was reverse transcribed into cDNA used as the sequencing template. The assay was immunoSEQ multiplex PCR, and TCRdb's table has in-frame clones only and misses some. Of 170,000 or so clones listed, around 50% are singletons. This clone was seen more than once but under ten times. This receptor was identified in a human donor with alopecia areata. The source material was CD4+ T cells sorted from blood, sampled at week 0. The rearrangement links TRBV29-1 to TRBJ2-3; D might be TRBD1 (5 bases). The CDR3 sequence is CSVQGLSTDTQYF. The DNA of the CDR3 is TGCAGCGTGCAGGGTCTTAGCACAGATACGCAGTATTTT.